This T cell receptor beta chain stems from a study of blood T cell repertoires in COVID-19. The overall study: PBMCs, B-cell-depleted T cells, or T cells were the source of the cDNA or gDNA that made up the material.

Repertoires were generated with immunoSEQ multiplex PCR, while TCRdb's copy carries only in-frame clones and drops some. The sample shows approximately 150,000 clones, roughly 87% of them seen only once. Participants, roughly 18 to 100 years old, spanned about two dozen US areas. Donors were grouped by their self-reported clinical history. Germline trimming cut 3 bases from V and 4 bases from J; bases unmatched to any gene: 2. The CDR3 has 14 residues. CDR1 is WSHSY and CDR2 is SAAADI in the germline V gene. The sequence was collected from a human donor with acute COVID-19. The donor label of this sample is uncertain. The chain recombines TRBV10-2 with TRBJ2-2, with TRBD2 identical over 7 bases. The sequenced sample was PBMCs or T cells enriched from blood (not recorded which). CDR3 DNA: TGCGCCAGCAGTGAAACGGGGGGCACCGGGGAGCTGTTTTTT. Amino acid sequence: CASSETGGTGELFF.